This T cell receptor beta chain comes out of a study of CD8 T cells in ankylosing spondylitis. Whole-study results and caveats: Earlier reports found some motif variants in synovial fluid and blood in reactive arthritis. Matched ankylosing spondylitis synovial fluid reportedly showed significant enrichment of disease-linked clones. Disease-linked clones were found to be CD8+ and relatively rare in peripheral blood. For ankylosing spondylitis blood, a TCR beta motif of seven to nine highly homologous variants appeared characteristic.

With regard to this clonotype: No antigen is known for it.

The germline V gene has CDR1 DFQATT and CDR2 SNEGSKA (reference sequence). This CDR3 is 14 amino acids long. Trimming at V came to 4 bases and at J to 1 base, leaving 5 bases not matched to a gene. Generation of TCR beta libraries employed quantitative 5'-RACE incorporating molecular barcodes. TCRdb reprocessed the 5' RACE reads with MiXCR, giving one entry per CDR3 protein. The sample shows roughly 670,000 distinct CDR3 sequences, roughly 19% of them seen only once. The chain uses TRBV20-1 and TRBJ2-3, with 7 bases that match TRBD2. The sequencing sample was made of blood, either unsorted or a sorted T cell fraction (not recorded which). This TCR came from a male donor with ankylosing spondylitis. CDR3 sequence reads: CSATWGGGTDTQYF. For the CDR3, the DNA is TGCAGTGCTACCTGGGGGGGGGGCACAGATACGCAGTATTTT.